The 22 T cell receptor beta chains listed next were all sequenced from one sample in a study of CD8 T cells in Susac syndrome. Reverse transcription of roughly 0.5 to 1 ug RNA was performed with random hexamers. Each CDR3 protein gets one entry after TCRdb re-called the immunoSEQ multiplex PCR reads with MiXCR. The table has about 300,000 distinct CDR3 sequences, 70% to 90% seen once. The material sequenced was CD8+ T cells from PBMCs. The receptors were gathered from a human donor with multiple sclerosis.

The chain joins TRBV9 to TRBJ2-5; TRBD1 agrees at 7 bases. The germline CDR1 and CDR2 sequences are SGDLS and YYNGEE. CDR3 length equals 15 residues. Losses at the gene ends were 2 bases for V and 5 bases for J; bases not matched to a gene: 9. The chain's CDR3 is CASSVSGTDGETQYF. CDR3 nucleotide sequence: TGTGCCAGCAGCGTGTCAGGGACAGACGGCGAGACCCAGTACTTC.

This chain uses TRBV30 with TRBJ2-1; either TRBD1 or TRBD2 may fit D (6 bases each). CDR3 size: 12 residues. Germline assignment: CDR1 GTSNPN and CDR2 SVGIG (reference sequence). Trimming removed 3 bases from V and 8 bases from J, with 11 bases in between. The CDR3 loop is CAWRGGVYEQFF. The CDR3, as DNA: TGTGCCTGGAGGGGGGGCGTCTATGAGCAGTTCTTC.

This clonotype was counted a few times. J is TRBJ2-7 and V is TRBV7-9; TRBD1 matches at 9 bases. Germline CDR1 reads SEHNR; CDR2 reads FQNEAQ (reference sequence). J was trimmed by 4 bases and V by 3 bases; bases with no gene match: 4. The CDR3 runs 14 residues. The CDR3 DNA is TGTGCCAGCAGCTTTAGACAGGGGGAATACGAGCAGTACTTC. Encoded protein: CASSFRQGEYEQYF.

This clonotype was picked up one time. This rearrangement joins TRBV5-5 to TRBJ2-7; maybe TRBD2 (6 bases). Germline V gene sequence: CDR1 SGHKS, CDR2 YYEKEE (reference sequence). V was shortened by 0 bases and J by 2 bases, with 15 bases between the two germline ends. This CDR3 is 16 amino acids long. The CDR3 here is CASSLALGEVTYEQYF. The CDR3 DNA sequence: TGTGCCAGCAGCTTGGCCCTTGGGGAGGTGACCTACGAGCAGTACTTC.

The chain uses TRBV28 and TRBJ2-3; D remains ambiguous. CDR1 and CDR2 from the germline V gene are MDHEN and SYDVKM. The CDR3 is made up of 11 amino acids. The V gene lost 10 bases and the J gene lost 3 bases, with 8 bases spanning the gap. CDR3 coding DNA: TGTGCCACCCTTACAACAGATACGCAGTATTTT. Encoded protein: CATLTTDTQYF.

The CDR3 loop reads CASSVDGRVGDTQYF. In DNA, the CDR3 is TGTGCCAGCAGCGTTGATGGACGGGTTGGAGATACGCAGTATTTT. The V and J genes are TRBV9 and TRBJ2-3; D is unresolved. The V gene lost 2 bases and the J gene lost 5 bases, with 15 bases spanning the gap. Germline V CDR1 and CDR2: SGDLS, YYNGEE. This CDR3 has 15 amino acids.

V and J are TRBV6-2 or TRBV6-3 and TRBJ2-1, with 12 bases fitting TRBD2. CDR1 and CDR2 (germline): MNHEY, SVGEGT. Trimming cost V 11 bases and J 5 bases; bases outside gene matches: 4. This CDR3 has 13 residues. The CDR3 protein is CAGRTSGDNEQFF. CDR3 in DNA: TGTGCCGGGCGGACTAGCGGGGACAATGAGCAGTTCTTC.

The chain is built from TRBV29-1 and TRBJ2-1, with D perhaps matching TRBD1 (5 bases). CDR1 and CDR2 (germline): SQVTM, ANQGSEA. The CDR3 is 15 amino acids. The V and J ends lost 1 base and 0 bases respectively, with 10 bases between them. This chain's CDR3 is CSVEGGRHSYNEQFF. CDR3 bases: TGCAGCGTTGAAGGGGGCCGACACTCCTACAATGAGCAGTTCTTC.

The V and J genes are TRBV4-3 and TRBJ2-1, with a weak D call TRBD1 (5 bases). CDR3 length: 13 residues. Trimming pared 0 bases from V and 14 bases from J, leaving 14 bases between. CDR1 is LGHNA, CDR2 YSLEER, per germline. CDR3 DNA: TGCGCCAGCAGCCAAGATTCGACAGCCTTTAAGTTCTTC. Amino acid sequence: CASSQDSTAFKFF.

The V and J genes are TRBV20-1 and TRBJ2-7; perhaps TRBD2 as D (6 bases). Trimming took off 4 bases at V and 0 bases at J, with 16 bases between the two ends. The CDR3 sequence is 15 residues long. CDR1 and CDR2 (germline): DFQATT, SNEGSKA (reference sequence). The chain's CDR3 is CSAIARDRSSYEQYF. The CDR3 DNA sequence: TGCAGTGCTATTGCGCGGGACCGGAGCTCCTACGAGCAGTACTTC.

This clonotype turned up a few times. The gene calls are TRBV29-1 and TRBJ2-7, with D perhaps matching TRBD1 or TRBD2 (5 bases each). The ends were cut back, 1 base at V and 6 bases at J, with 7 bases in the middle. Germline assignment: CDR1 SQVTM and CDR2 ANQGSEA. The CDR3 has 11 residues. The CDR3: CSVEGGVEQYF. The CDR3 DNA sequence: TGCAGCGTTGAAGGAGGGGTCGAGCAGTACTTC.

The chain carries TRBV9 and TRBJ1-6; 7 bases are shared with TRBD1. CDR1 is SGDLS and CDR2 is YYNGEE in the germline V gene. The CDR3 totals 15 residues. V shed 2 bases, J shed 5 bases, and the junction held 4 bases outside the gene matches. CDR3: CASSVPQGNNSPLHF. The DNA of the CDR3 is TGTGCCAGCAGCGTCCCACAGGGGAATAATTCACCCCTCCACTTT.

This chain uses TRBV11-3 with TRBJ2-5; the match to TRBD2 covers 9 bases. Trimming removed 0 bases from V and 3 bases from J; junction bases left unmatched: 8. Germline CDR1 and CDR2: SGHNT and YENEEA. The CDR3 has 17 residues. The CDR3 sequence is CASSLDQQRGDEETQYF. The CDR3 nucleotides are TGTGCCAGCAGCTTAGATCAGCAGCGGGGGGACGAAGAGACCCAGTACTTC.

The chain carries TRBV4-3 and TRBJ1-1; D not resolved. Trimming removed 0 bases at V and 3 bases at J, with 11 bases between. The CDR3 length is 15 residues. Germline lookup yields CDR1 LGHNA and CDR2 YSLEER. The chain's CDR3 is CASSQDVQAYTEAFF. CDR3 in DNA: TGCGCCAGCAGCCAAGATGTGCAGGCGTACACTGAAGCTTTCTTT.

This rearrangement joins TRBV28 to TRBJ2-1; 8 positions match TRBD1. CDR1 and CDR2 (germline): MDHEN, SYDVKM. CDR3 length: 13 amino acids. The trim removed 5 bases at V and 8 bases at J, leaving 5 bases unmatched. CDR3 amino acids: CASSLTGVHEQFF. CDR3 nucleotide sequence: TGTGCCAGCAGTCTGACAGGGGTCCATGAGCAGTTCTTC.

The rearrangement uses TRBV27 and TRBJ2-1; 10 bases line up with TRBD1. The CDR3 has 15 amino acids. Per germline, CDR1 MNHEY and CDR2 SMNVEV (reference sequence). The J segment lost 7 bases and the V segment lost 8 bases, leaving 11 bases of the junction unmatched. CDR3 bases: TGTGCCAGCCGTCTTGGGACAGGGGCAGTAAATGAGCAGTTCTTC. This translates into CASRLGTGAVNEQFF.

This chain joins TRBV7-3 and TRBJ2-3; 7 bases map to TRBD1. J was trimmed by 2 bases and V by 5 bases; bases with no gene match: 7. The germline V gene has CDR1 SGHTA and CDR2 FQGTGA. CDR3 size: 15 residues. The CDR3 sequence is CASSQGGIPTDTQYF. The CDR3 bases are TGTGCCAGCAGCCAAGGGGGCATCCCCACAGATACGCAGTATTTT. The full variable domain, with the rest looked up from reference TRBV7-3 and TRBJ2-3, is GAGVSQTPSNKVTEKGKYVELRCDPISGHTALYWYRQSLGQGPEFLIYFQGTGAADDSGLPNDRFFAVRPEGSVSTLKIQRTERGDSAVYLCASSQGGIPTDTQYFGPGTRLTVL.

The chain combines TRBV20-1 with TRBJ1-1, with D maybe TRBD1 (5 bases). The CDR3 sequence is 13 residues long. Deletions cut 3 bases from V and 3 bases from J, with 11 bases between. The germline V gene encodes CDR1 DFQATT and CDR2 SNEGSKA (reference sequence). The CDR3 DNA sequence: TGCAGTGCTAGCGCGGGCAGGGACACTGAAGCTTTCTTT. It translates to CSASAGRDTEAFF.

The chain carries TRBV15 and TRBJ1-5; D is possibly TRBD1 (6 bases). V shed 3 bases and J shed 3 bases, with 12 bases lying between them. This CDR3 is built from 15 residues. Germline V gene sequence: CDR1 LNHNV, CDR2 YYDKDF (reference sequence). The CDR3 is CATSSGHRDNQPQHF. The CDR3 DNA sequence: TGTGCCACCAGCAGCGGGCACAGGGACAATCAGCCCCAGCATTTT.

The chain links TRBV10-3 to TRBJ2-7; D unresolved. This CDR3 has 16 residues. The V gene's germline CDR1 is ENHRY and CDR2 SYGVKD. Trimming took off 0 bases at V and 2 bases at J, with 14 bases between the two ends. CDR3 region: CAISESWAEPTYEQYF. The CDR3 region has the DNA TGTGCCATCAGTGAGTCCTGGGCCGAGCCAACCTACGAGCAGTACTTC.

The chain links TRBV13 to TRBJ2-7; 7 bases fit TRBD1. J lost 7 bases, V lost 5 bases, and 14 bases had no gene match. The CDR3 is made up of 15 amino acids. Germline V gene sequence: CDR1 PRHDT, CDR2 FYEKMQ (reference sequence). The CDR3 is CASSPEGAAPWEQYF. The CDR3 bases are TGTGCCAGCAGCCCAGAGGGGGCAGCGCCCTGGGAGCAGTACTTC.

V is TRBV19 and J is TRBJ2-1; no definite D call. There are 13 residues in the CDR3. Per germline, CDR1 LNHDA and CDR2 SQIVND (reference sequence). Trimming removed 6 bases from V and 8 bases from J, with 14 bases in between. Here the CDR3 reads CASRSGVFDEQFF. In DNA form, the CDR3 reads TGTGCCAGTAGATCTGGGGTTTTCGATGAGCAGTTCTTC.